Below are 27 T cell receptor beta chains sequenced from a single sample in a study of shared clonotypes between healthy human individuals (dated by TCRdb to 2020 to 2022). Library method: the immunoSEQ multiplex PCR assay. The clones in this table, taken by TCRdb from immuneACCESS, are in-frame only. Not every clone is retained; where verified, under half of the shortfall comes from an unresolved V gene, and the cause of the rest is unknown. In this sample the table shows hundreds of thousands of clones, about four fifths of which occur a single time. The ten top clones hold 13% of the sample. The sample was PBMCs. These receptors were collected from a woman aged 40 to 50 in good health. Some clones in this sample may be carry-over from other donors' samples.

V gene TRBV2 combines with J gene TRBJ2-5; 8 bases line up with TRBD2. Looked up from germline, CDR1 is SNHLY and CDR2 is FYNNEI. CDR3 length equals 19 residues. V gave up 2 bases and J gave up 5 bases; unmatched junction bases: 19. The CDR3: CASSEQGLSLAADEETQYF. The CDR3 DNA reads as TGTGCCAGCAGTGAACAGGGTTTGTCACTAGCGGCAGACGAGGAGACCCAGTACTTC.

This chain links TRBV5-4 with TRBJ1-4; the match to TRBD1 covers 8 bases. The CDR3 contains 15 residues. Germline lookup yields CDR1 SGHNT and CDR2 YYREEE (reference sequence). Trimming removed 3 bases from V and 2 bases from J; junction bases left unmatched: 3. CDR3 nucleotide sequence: TGTGCCAGCAGCTCAGGACAGGGCACTAATGAAAAACTGTTTTTT. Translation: CASSSGQGTNEKLFF. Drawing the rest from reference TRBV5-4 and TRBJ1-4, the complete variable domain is ETGVTQSPTHLIKTRGQQVTLRCSSQSGHNTVSWYQQALGQGPQFIFQYYREEENGRGNFPPRFSGLQFPNYSSELNVNALELDDSALYLCASSSGQGTNEKLFFGSGTQLSVL.

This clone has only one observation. DNA for the CDR3: TGCAGCGTTGAAGATCAGGGCTACAATGAGCAGTTCTTC. Encoded protein: CSVEDQGYNEQFF. The gene calls are TRBV29-1 and TRBJ2-1; a possible D gene is TRBD1 (5 bases). Per germline, CDR1 SQVTM and CDR2 ANQGSEA. The V and J ends lost 0 bases and 3 bases respectively, with 6 bases between them. The CDR3 has 13 amino acids.

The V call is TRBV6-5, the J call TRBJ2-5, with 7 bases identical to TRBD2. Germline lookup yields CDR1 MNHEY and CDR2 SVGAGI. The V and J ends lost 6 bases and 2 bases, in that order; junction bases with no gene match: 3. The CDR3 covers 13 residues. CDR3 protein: CASSLLAQETQYF. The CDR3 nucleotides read TGTGCCAGCAGCCTACTAGCGCAAGAGACCCAGTACTTC.

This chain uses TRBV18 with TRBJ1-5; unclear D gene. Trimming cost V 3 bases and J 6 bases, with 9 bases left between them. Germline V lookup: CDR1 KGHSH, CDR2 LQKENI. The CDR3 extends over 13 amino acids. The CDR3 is CASSPGVLQPQHF. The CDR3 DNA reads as TGTGCCAGCTCACCCGGGGTTCTTCAGCCCCAGCATTTT.

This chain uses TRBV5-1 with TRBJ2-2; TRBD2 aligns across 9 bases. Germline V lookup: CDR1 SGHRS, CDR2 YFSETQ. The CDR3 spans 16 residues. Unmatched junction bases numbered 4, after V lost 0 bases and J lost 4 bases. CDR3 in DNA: TGCGCCAGCAGCTTGGTGGCGACTAGCGGCACCGGGGAGCTGTTTTTT. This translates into CASSLVATSGTGELFF.

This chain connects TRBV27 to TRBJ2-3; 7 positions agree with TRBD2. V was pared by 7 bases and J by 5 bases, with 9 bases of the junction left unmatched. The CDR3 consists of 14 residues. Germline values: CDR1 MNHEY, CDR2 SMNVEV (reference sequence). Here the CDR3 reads CASNKAGVVDTQYF. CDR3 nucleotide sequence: TGTGCCAGCAATAAGGCGGGAGTAGTAGATACGCAGTATTTT.

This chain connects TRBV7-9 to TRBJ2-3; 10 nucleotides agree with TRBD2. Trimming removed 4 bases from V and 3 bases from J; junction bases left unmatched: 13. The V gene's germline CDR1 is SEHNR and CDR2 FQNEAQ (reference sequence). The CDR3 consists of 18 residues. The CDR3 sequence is CASSSPSGSGRATDTQYF. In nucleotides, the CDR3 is TGTGCCAGCAGCTCCCCTTCGGGAAGCGGGAGGGCTACAGATACGCAGTATTTT.

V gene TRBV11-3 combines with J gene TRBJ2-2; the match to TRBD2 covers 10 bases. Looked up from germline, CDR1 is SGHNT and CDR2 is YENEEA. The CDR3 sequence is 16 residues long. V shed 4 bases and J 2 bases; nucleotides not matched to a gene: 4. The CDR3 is CASSSRTSGNTGELFF. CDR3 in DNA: TGTGCCAGCAGCTCCCGGACTAGCGGAAACACCGGGGAGCTGTTTTTT.

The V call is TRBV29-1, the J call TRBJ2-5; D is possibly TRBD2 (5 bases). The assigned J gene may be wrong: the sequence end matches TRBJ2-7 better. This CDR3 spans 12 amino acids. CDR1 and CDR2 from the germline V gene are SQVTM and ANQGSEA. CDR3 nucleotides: TGCAGCGCCGAGGACTTGACCTACGAGCAGTACTTC. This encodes CSAEDLTYEQYF.

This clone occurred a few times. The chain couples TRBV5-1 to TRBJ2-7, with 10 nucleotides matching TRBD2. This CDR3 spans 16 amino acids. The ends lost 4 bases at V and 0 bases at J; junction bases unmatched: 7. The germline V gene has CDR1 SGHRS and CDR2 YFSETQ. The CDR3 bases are TGCGCCAGCAGCGCAGCTAGCGGGGGTAGCTCCTACGAGCAGTACTTC. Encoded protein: CASSAASGGSSYEQYF. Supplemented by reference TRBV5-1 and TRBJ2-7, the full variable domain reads KAGVTQTPRYLIKTRGQQVTLSCSPISGHRSVSWYQQTPGQGLQFLFEYFSETQRNKGNFPGRFSGRQFSNSRSEMNVSTLELGDSALYLCASSAASGGSSYEQYFGPGTRLTVT.

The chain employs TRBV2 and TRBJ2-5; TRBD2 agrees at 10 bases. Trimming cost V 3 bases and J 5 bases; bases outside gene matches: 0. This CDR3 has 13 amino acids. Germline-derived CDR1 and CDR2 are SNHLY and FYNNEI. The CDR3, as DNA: TGTGCCAGCAGTGATAGCGGGAGGGAGACCCAGTACTTC. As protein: CASSDSGRETQYF.

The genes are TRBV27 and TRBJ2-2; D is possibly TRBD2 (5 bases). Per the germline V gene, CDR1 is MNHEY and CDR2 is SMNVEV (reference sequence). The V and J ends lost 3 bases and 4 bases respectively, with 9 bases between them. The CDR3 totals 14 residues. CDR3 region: CASSFQAATGELFF. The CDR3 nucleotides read TGTGCCAGCAGTTTCCAAGCGGCCACCGGGGAGCTGTTTTTT.

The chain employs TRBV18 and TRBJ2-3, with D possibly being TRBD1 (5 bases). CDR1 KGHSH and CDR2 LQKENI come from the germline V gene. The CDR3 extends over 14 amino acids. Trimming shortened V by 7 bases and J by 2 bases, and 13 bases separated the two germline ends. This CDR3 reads CASFRQISTDTQYF. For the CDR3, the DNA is TGTGCCAGCTTCCGACAGATTTCCACAGATACGCAGTATTTT. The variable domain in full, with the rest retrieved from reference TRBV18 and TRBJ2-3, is NAGVMQNPRHLVRRRGQEARLRCSPMKGHSHVYWYRQLPEEGLKFMVYLQKENIIDESGMPKERFSAEFPKEGPSILRIQQVVRGDSAAYFCASFRQISTDTQYFGPGTRLTVL.

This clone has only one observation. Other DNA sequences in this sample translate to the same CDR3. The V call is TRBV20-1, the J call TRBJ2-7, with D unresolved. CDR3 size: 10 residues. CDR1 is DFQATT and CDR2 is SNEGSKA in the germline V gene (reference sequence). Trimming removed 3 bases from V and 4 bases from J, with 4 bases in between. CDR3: CSASSYEQYF. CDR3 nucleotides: TGCAGTGCTAGTTCATACGAGCAGTACTTC.

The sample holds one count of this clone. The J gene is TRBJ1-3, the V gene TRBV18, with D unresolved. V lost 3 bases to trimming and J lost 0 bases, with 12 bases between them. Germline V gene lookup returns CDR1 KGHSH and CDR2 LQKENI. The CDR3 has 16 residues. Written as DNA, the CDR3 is TGTGCCAGCTCACCGCCGGCAGGAGACTCTGGAAACACCATATATTTT. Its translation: CASSPPAGDSGNTIYF.

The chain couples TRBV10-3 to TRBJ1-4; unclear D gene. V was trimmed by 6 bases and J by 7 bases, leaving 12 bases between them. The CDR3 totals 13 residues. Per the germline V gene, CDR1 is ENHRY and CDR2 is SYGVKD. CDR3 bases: TGTGCCATCAGCAGTGGGCTGGTTGAAAAACTGTTTTTT. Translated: CAISSGLVEKLFF.

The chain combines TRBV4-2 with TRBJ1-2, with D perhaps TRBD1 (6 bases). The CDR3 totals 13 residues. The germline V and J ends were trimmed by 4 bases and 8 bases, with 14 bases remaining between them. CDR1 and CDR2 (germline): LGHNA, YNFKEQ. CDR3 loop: CASSPGGQSGYTF. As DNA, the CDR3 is TGTGCCAGCAGCCCGGGGGGGCAATCCGGCTACACCTTC.

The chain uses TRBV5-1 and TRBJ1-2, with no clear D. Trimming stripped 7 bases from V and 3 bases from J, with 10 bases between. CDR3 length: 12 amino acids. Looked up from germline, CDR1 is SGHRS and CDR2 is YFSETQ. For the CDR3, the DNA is TGCGCCAGCGGGGAGGTAGACTATGGCTACACCTTC. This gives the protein CASGEVDYGYTF.

The CDR3: CASSPTEPLTYGYTF. CDR3 sequence (DNA): TGTGCCAGCAGTCCGACAGAGCCCTTAACCTATGGCTACACCTTC. The gene calls are TRBV6-1 and TRBJ1-2; D perhaps matches TRBD1 (5 bases). Trimming pared 5 bases from V and 4 bases from J, leaving 17 bases between. The CDR3 spans 15 residues. The germline V gene has CDR1 MNHNS and CDR2 SASEGT.

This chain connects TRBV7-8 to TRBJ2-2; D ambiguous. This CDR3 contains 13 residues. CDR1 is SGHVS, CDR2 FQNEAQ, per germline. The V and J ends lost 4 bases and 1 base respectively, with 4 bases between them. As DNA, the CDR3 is TGTGCCAGCAGCTCGAAGAACACCGGGGAGCTGTTTTTT. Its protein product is CASSSKNTGELFF. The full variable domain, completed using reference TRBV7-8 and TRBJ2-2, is GAGVSQSPRYKVAKRGQDVALRCDPISGHVSLFWYQQALGQGPEFLTYFQNEAQLDKSGLPSDRFFAERPEGSVSTLKIQRTQQEDSAVYLCASSSKNTGELFFGEGSRLTVL.

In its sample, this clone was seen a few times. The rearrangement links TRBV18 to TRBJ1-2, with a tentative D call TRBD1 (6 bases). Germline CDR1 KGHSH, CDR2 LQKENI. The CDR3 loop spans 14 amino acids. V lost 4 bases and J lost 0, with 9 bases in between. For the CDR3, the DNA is TGTGCCAGCTCACGACAGGCTACTAACTATGGCTACACCTTC. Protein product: CASSRQATNYGYTF. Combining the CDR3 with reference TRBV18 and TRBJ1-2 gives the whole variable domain NAGVMQNPRHLVRRRGQEARLRCSPMKGHSHVYWYRQLPEEGLKFMVYLQKENIIDESGMPKERFSAEFPKEGPSILRIQQVVRGDSAAYFCASSRQATNYGYTFGSGTRLTVV.

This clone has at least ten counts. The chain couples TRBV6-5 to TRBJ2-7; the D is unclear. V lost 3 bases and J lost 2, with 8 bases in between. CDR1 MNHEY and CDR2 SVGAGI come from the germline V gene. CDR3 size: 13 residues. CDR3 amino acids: CASSYTATYEQYF. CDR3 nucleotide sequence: TGTGCCAGCAGTTATACGGCGACCTACGAGCAGTACTTC.

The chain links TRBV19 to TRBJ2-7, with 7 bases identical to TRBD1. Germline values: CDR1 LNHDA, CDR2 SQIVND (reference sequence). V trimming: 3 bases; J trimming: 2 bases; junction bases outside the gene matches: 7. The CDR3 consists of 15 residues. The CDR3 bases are TGTGCCAGTAGTATCCTACAGGGGCTGGCCTACGAGCAGTACTTC. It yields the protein CASSILQGLAYEQYF.

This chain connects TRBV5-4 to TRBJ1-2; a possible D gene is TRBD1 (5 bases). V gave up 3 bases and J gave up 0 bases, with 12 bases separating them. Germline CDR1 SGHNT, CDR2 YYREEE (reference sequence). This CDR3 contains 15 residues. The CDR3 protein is CASSSKYRTNYGYTF. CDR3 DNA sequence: TGTGCCAGCAGCTCTAAGTACAGGACTAACTATGGCTACACCTTC.

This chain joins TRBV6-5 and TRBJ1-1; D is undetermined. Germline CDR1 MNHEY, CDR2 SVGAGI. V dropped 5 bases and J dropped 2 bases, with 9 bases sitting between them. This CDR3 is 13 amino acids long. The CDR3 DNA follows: TGTGCCAGCAGTAAAGTCTCTAACACTGAAGCTTTCTTT. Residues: CASSKVSNTEAFF.

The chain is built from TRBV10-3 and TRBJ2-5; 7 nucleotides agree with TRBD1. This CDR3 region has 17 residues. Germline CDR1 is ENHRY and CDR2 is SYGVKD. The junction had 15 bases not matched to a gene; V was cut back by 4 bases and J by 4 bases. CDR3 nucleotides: TGTGCCATCAGTGCCGGGACAGAACCTGGGGGCATAGAGACCCAGTACTTC. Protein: CAISAGTEPGGIETQYF.